This TCR beta chain originates from a study of blood T cell repertoires in COVID-19. The overall study: From T cells, B-cell-depleted T cells, or PBMCs came the material, which was cDNA or gDNA.

Methods used by the authors: Quantification of nucleated cells was approximated via reference gene primer amplification. TCRdb's copy holds only in-frame clones and misses some; the assay was immunoSEQ multiplex PCR. The V and J calls and the clone size are those of that table, but D and trimming were determined from the DNA. The sample consists of 220,000 or so clones, around 86% of them appearing once. Trimming took 1 base from V and 1 from J, leaving 10 bases between them. Germline assignment: CDR1 SGHAT and CDR2 FQNNGV. CDR3 length: 15 amino acids. The rearrangement joins TRBV11-2 to TRBJ1-2, with D possibly matching TRBD1 (5 bases). This TCR was sampled from a woman at least 80 years old with COVID-19, enrolled during active disease. The source material was peripheral blood. The CDR3 sequence: CASSLAPGLNYGYTF. The DNA of the CDR3 is TGTGCCAGCAGCTTAGCCCCAGGGCTTAACTATGGCTACACCTTC.